This TCR beta chain stems from a study of blood T cell repertoires in COVID-19 (dated by TCRdb to about 2020). As for the study more broadly: Samples from collaborators originated in the United States, Italy and Spain and spanned both the acute and convalescent phases of COVID-19. HLA class I and class II types, where available, came from metadata supplied by the sample provider rather than from assay-based typing. Sample metadata almost always included a de-identified subject ID, COVID-19 status, age in years and sex. Samples came from the ongoing ImmuneRACE study (first 160 participants) plus 1,254 subjects from 6 global collaborators. The repertoires were released in a freely available public database intended as a resource for research on the immune response to SARS-CoV-2. Subjects who had been exposed to COVID-19, were actively infected with it, or had recovered from it provided the deeply sampled blood TCRbeta repertoires that made up the dataset. The material from the prospective study consisted of cDNA or gDNA derived from T cells, B-cell-depleted T cells, or PBMCs.

Each collaborating institution followed its own protocols to collect whole blood in K2EDTA tubes. For TCRbeta analysis, collaborators shipped samples in one of three forms: frozen whole blood, isolated PBMCs, or DNA extracted from either of those sample types. TCRbeta CDR3 regions were amplified from genomic DNA using the immunoSEQ Assay, a bias-controlled multiplex PCR. Concerning the study's data processing: Nucleated cell counts per sample were estimated from amplification of reference gene primers within the assay. Sequence reads were collapsed and filtered to measure the absolute abundance of every unique TCRbeta CDR3 rearrangement. For each sample, productive Simpson clonality was calculated by taking the square root of Simpson's diversity index across productive rearrangements. TCRdb mirrors the immuneACCESS table, restricted to in-frame sequences. Some clones are absent from its copies; in checked studies, under half trace to an unresolved V gene, and the reason for the others is unknown. V and J calls and clone size are copied from that table; D and trimming were computed from the DNA. Within this sample are 180,000 or so clones, with around 87% of them counted one time only. Roughly 2.5% of the sample is held by the ten biggest clonotypes.

Regarding this clone: Its antigen is unknown. No clone much larger than this one lies a single base away; base qualities are absent.

The research as a whole found: The quantity of clinical and demographic metadata differed by source and by participant and was supplied without curation.

V sheds 1 base and J sheds 0 bases, leaving 12 bases between their ends. According to the germline V gene, CDR1 reads SGHVS and CDR2 reads FQNEAQ. The CDR3, from cysteine to phenylalanine, totals 17 residues. Only CDR3 DNA remains: 51 bases, in frame from the first base. The clonotype comes from a man aged 35-49 years with active or convalescent COVID-19. The chain is made from TRBV7-8 and TRBJ2-2, with the D gene not confidently named. Sequencing used peripheral blood. The base sequence is TGTGCCAGCAGCTTAGGTGTGGAGATGACGAACACCGGGGAGCTGTTTTTT. This gives the protein CASSLGVEMTNTGELFF. Reference TRBV7-8 and TRBJ2-2 genes cover what lies past the CDR3, so the full variable domain is GAGVSQSPRYKVAKRGQDVALRCDPISGHVSLFWYQQALGQGPEFLTYFQNEAQLDKSGLPSDRFFAERPEGSVSTLKIQRTQQEDSAVYLCASSLGVEMTNTGELFFGEGSRLTVL.